The text below deals with one TCR beta chain. The method was immunoSEQ multiplex PCR; TCRdb's version includes in-frame clones alone and lacks a portion of them. The sample lists fewer than 350,000 clones, 89% occurring once. The data derive from a study of blood T cell repertoires in COVID-19. The specimen was PBMCs or T cells enriched from blood (not recorded which). This receptor was taken from a woman between 35 and 50 years old who had recovered from COVID-19.

CDR3 protein: CATSGGLAGWEQFF. DNA of the CDR3: TGTGCCACCAGCGGGGGGCTAGCGGGATGGGAGCAGTTCTTC. The rearrangement uses TRBV15 and TRBJ2-1, with 9 bases aligning to TRBD2. The CDR3 loop spans 14 amino acids. After removal of 5 bases from V and 10 bases from J, the junction contained 9 bases not matched to a gene. The V gene's germline CDR1 is LNHNV and CDR2 YYDKDF (reference sequence).